These 17 T cell receptor beta chains share one sample of origin, sequenced in a study of early T cells in non-severe SARS-CoV-2 infection. TCRdb itself ran the 5' RACE reads through MiXCR, one entry per CDR3 protein. The sample shows over 70,000 distinct CDR3 sequences, around 13% of them seen only once. The source material was whole blood, sampled at baseline. The source of these receptors is an adult who was a healthcare worker with PCR-confirmed SARS-CoV-2 infection or an uninfected control (not recorded which).

This clonotype was found a few times. The rearrangement uses TRBV20-1 and TRBJ2-7; D call uncertain. Germline V lookup: CDR1 DFQATT, CDR2 SNEGSKA (reference sequence). Trimming left V 4 bases short and J 3 bases short, with 13 bases between. This CDR3 contains 13 residues. This CDR3 is CSATPLENYEQYF. In DNA, the CDR3 is TGCAGTGCTACCCCCCTAGAGAACTACGAGCAGTACTTC.

V gene TRBV6-5 combines with J gene TRBJ2-3; TRBD2 aligns across 13 bases. Per the germline V gene, CDR1 is MNHEY and CDR2 is SVGAGI. The ends lost 5 bases at V and 4 bases at J; junction bases unmatched: 0. The CDR3 is made up of 14 amino acids. The CDR3 bases are TGTGCCAGCAGTGGACTAGCGGGAGCAGATACGCAGTATTTT. Translated: CASSGLAGADTQYF.

This clonotype was seen only a few times. J is TRBJ2-2 and V is TRBV9; the D gene is possibly TRBD2 (6 bases). CDR1 is SGDLS, CDR2 YYNGEE, per germline. The CDR3 loop spans 15 amino acids. V was trimmed by 3 bases and J by 1 base, leaving 10 bases between them. CDR3 amino acids: CASSGDSGNTGELFF. In DNA form, the CDR3 reads TGTGCCAGCAGCGGGGATAGCGGGAACACCGGGGAGCTGTTTTTT.

This chain links TRBV7-9 with TRBJ1-1; perhaps TRBD1 as D (6 bases). The germline gives CDR1 SEHNR, CDR2 FQNEAQ (reference sequence). Trimming removed 3 bases at V and 11 bases at J, with 10 bases between. This CDR3 has 11 residues. The CDR3 protein is CASSFGTHAFF. Here the CDR3 DNA reads TGTGCCAGCAGCTTCGGGACACACGCTTTCTTT.

A single count supports this clonotype. V and J are TRBV12-3 or TRBV12-4 and TRBJ2-3, with 7 nucleotides matching TRBD2. Unmatched junction bases numbered 10, after V lost 4 bases and J lost 3 bases. The CDR3 is made up of 16 amino acids. The CDR3 is CASSSAGRAFTDTQYF. Written as DNA, the CDR3 is TGTGCCAGCAGTTCGGCTGGGAGGGCCTTTACAGATACGCAGTATTTT.

The V gene is TRBV20-1, the J gene TRBJ2-5; no reliable D call. V was cut by 0 bases and J by 4 bases, with 9 bases left in between. Germline assignment: CDR1 DFQATT and CDR2 SNEGSKA (reference sequence). CDR3 length: 13 residues. The CDR3 loop reads CSARDPNGETQYF. CDR3 coding DNA: TGCAGTGCTAGAGATCCTAATGGAGAGACCCAGTACTTC.

The V gene is TRBV6-6, the J gene TRBJ1-3; no clear D. The CDR3 loop spans 14 amino acids. V was clipped by 5 bases and J by 0 bases, with 8 bases between them. Germline V gene sequence: CDR1 MNHNY, CDR2 SVGAGI (reference sequence). The DNA of the CDR3 is TGTGCCAGCAGTGTAGGAGGCTCTGGAAACACCATATATTTT. Amino acids: CASSVGGSGNTIYF.

This clonotype was counted a few times. The gene calls are TRBV5-1 and TRBJ2-4, with 9 bases lining up with TRBD2. With 4 bases clipped from V and 8 bases from J, the junction kept 7 bases outside the gene matches. Germline V lookup: CDR1 SGHRS, CDR2 YFSETQ. The CDR3 length is 14 residues. In DNA form, the CDR3 reads TGCGCCAGCAGCCCCGGGACTAGCAAGGACATTCAGTACTTC. Protein product: CASSPGTSKDIQYF.

This rearrangement joins TRBV4-1 to TRBJ1-1, with TRBD1 as a possible D gene (6 bases). The CDR3 length is 15 residues. Deletions cut 3 bases from V and 4 bases from J, with 15 bases between. Germline loops: CDR1 MGHRA, CDR2 YSYEKL. The CDR3 DNA sequence: TGCGCCAGCAGCCAGGGGAACAGGGTCGGCACTGAAGCTTTCTTT. Residues: CASSQGNRVGTEAFF.

The chain couples TRBV7-2 to TRBJ2-3; D gene ambiguous. This CDR3 is 14 amino acids long. Looked up from germline, CDR1 is SGHTA and CDR2 is FQGNSA. Trimming removed 5 bases from V and 1 base from J, with 10 bases in between. DNA for the CDR3: TGTGCCAGCAGCCCCTTGGCCGGCACAGATACGCAGTATTTT. Protein product: CASSPLAGTDTQYF.

This clonotype appeared many times. CDR3 sequence: CASRNSGRATEQYF. The CDR3, as DNA: TGTGCCAGCAGAAATAGCGGGAGGGCTACCGAGCAGTACTTC. This chain connects TRBV28 to TRBJ2-7; 11 nucleotides match TRBD2. Germline V gives CDR1 MDHEN, CDR2 SYDVKM. V dropped 6 bases and J dropped 6; count of bases not matched to a gene: 7. CDR3 size: 14 residues.

The CDR3 bases are TGTGCCAGCTCACCAGGGACAGGGAAAGAGACCCAGTACTTC. Translating gives CASSPGTGKETQYF. V and J are TRBV18 and TRBJ2-5; TRBD1 aligns across 9 bases. Losses at the gene ends were 2 bases for V and 3 bases for J; bases not matched to a gene: 1. CDR1 is KGHSH and CDR2 is LQKENI in the germline V gene. There are 14 residues in the CDR3.

V and J are TRBV28 and TRBJ2-2; the D is unclear. The CDR3 sequence is 14 residues long. V lost 4 bases, J lost 0 bases, and 6 bases lay in between. Germline CDR1 and CDR2: MDHEN and SYDVKM. CDR3 in amino acids: CASSSRSNTGELFF. In nucleotides, the CDR3 is TGTGCCAGCAGTTCCCGGTCGAACACCGGGGAGCTGTTTTTT.

The sample holds many counts of this clonotype. The chain uses TRBV6-2 or TRBV6-3 and TRBJ2-7, with TRBD2 identical over 12 bases. From germline, CDR1 is MNHEY and CDR2 SVGEGT. CDR3 length equals 12 residues. J gave up 6 bases and V 6 bases, and 0 bases lay outside the gene matches. The CDR3 DNA reads as TGTGCCAGCAGACTAGCGGGAGGCGAGCAGTACTTC. Translation: CASRLAGGEQYF.

The rearrangement uses TRBV7-6 and TRBJ2-1; 9 positions agree with TRBD1. The CDR3 sequence is 15 residues long. Germline V gene sequence: CDR1 SGHVS, CDR2 FNYEAQ. The V and J ends lost 4 bases and 7 bases, in that order; junction bases with no gene match: 8. The CDR3 nucleotides read TGTGCCAGCAGCTCTTCGGGACAGGGTCAGAATGAGCAGTTCTTC. It is translated as CASSSSGQGQNEQFF.

The rearrangement links TRBV6-1 to TRBJ2-7, with D unresolved. This CDR3 has 14 amino acids. Germline values: CDR1 MNHNS, CDR2 SASEGT. V was pared by 4 bases and J by 0 bases, with 10 bases between. In DNA form, the CDR3 reads TGTGCCAGCAGTGGTCGTGAGAACTCCTACGAGCAGTACTTC. It codes for CASSGRENSYEQYF.

This clonotype was seen a few times. J is TRBJ2-1 and V is TRBV2; 9 bases fit TRBD2. CDR3 size: 14 residues. V trimming: 7 bases; J trimming: 2 bases; junction bases outside the gene matches: 3. CDR1 is SNHLY and CDR2 is FYNNEI in the germline V gene. In nucleotides, the CDR3 is TGTGCCAGCAAGCGGGAGGTCGCCTACAATGAGCAGTTCTTC. Amino acid sequence: CASKREVAYNEQFF.